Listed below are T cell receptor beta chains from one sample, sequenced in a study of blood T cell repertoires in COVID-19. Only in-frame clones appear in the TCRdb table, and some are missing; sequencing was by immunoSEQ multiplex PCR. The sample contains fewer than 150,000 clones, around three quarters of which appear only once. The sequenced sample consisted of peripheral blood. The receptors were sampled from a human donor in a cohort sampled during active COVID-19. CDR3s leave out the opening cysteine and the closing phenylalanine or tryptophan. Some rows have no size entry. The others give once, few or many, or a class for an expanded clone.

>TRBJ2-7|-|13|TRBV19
ASSHPGGESYEQY
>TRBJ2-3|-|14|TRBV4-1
ASSQVYRGSGDTQY
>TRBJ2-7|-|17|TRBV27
ASSLFTPLPSGVPYEQY
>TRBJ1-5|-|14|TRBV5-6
ASSLGEVLSNQPQH
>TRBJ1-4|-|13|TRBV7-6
ASSFFRTGNEKLF
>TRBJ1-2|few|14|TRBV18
ASSPPTTRGPGGYT
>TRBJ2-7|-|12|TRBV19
ASSRTRNSYEQY
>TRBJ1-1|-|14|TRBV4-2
ASSQPSGTINTEAF
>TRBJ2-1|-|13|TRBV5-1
ASSLAQGRVNEQF
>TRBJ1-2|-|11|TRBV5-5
ASSLETAYGYT
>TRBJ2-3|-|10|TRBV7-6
ASSLASDTQY
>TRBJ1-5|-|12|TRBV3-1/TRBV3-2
ASSPGGYNQPQH
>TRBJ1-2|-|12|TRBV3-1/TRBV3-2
ASSQVGADYGYT
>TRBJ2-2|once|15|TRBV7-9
ASSFKISGQGTGELF
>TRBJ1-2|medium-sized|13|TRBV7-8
ASSPGVPIQGGYT
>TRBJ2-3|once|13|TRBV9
ASTPSGDNTDTQY
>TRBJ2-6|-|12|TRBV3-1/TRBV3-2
ASRVASGANVLT
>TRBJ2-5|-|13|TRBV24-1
ATSDWEGGGETQY
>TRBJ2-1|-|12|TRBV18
ASSPSRYGNEQF
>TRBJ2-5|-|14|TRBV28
ASTLGYRGVRETQY
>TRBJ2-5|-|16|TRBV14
ASSHGDSGGLRGETQY
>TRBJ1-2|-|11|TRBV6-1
ASSETGDYGYT
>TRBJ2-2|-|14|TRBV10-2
ASLLAGGRATGELF
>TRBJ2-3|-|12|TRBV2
ASKEQGNTDTQY
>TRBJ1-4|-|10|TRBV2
ASSDEAEKLF
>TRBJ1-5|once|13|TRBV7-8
ASNPSRHRPQPQH
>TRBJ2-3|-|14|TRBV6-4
ASSDSTSGGTDTQY
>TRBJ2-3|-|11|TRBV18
ASSPPSADTQY
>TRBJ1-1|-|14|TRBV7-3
ASSPTGGEWDTEAF
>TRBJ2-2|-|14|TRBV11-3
ASKGGGTLNTGELF
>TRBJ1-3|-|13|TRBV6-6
ASSYTGPSGNTIY
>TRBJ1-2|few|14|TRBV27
ASSLYWDSWNYGYT
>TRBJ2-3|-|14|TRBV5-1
ASSPSGGRGTDTQY
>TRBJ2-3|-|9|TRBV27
ATREADTQY
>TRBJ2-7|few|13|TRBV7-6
ASSLGGLRFYEQY
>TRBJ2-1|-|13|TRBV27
ASSFWGGSYNEQF
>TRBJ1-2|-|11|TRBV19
ASTPTHQTHYT
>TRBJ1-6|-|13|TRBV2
ASSGKSSYNSPLH
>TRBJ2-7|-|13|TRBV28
ASSLGGTGFYEQY
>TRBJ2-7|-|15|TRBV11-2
ASSLETSGSFSYEQY
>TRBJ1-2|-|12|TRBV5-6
ASTLRTGNYGYT
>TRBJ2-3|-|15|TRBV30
AWSRRDRANSVNTQY
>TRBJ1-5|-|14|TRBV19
ASTPVHPPNNQPQH
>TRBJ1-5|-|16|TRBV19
ASRLPGTGGRGNQPQH
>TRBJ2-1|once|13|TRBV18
ASSPPGQGFGEQF
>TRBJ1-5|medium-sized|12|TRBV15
ATSTDRGLQPQH
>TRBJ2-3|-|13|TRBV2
ASSSGGISTDTQY
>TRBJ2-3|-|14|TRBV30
AWRVKLAVLTDTQY
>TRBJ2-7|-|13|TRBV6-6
ASSSGQGASYEQY
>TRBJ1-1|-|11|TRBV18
ASSQGQNNEAF
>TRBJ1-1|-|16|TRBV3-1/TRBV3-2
ASSQDLEGLLEDTEAF